This TCR beta chain was sequenced during a study of cytomegalovirus exposure and HLA in healthy donors. Study-level information: Among the 398 genotyped donors, approximately 82% were placed in the Caucasian-associated ancestry cluster. Study observations and caveats: For presence/absence analyses, sequencing depth was assumed to be roughly uniform across donors. TCR beta V- and J-gene trimming was later associated with a missense DCLRE1C variant.

PCR was performed using 60 Vbeta and 13 Jbeta primers. Clones were read by immunoSEQ multiplex PCR, and TCRdb kept only the in-frame ones, dropping some. The table records 120,000 or so clones, 79% of them present only once. At sampling all donors were nominally healthy, likely with unrecorded immune exposures. About this clone: Its antigen is not identified.

V was pared by 5 bases and J by 3 bases, with 13 bases between. CDR1 and CDR2 from the germline V gene are MNHNS and SASEGT. This CDR3 region has 14 residues. This chain connects TRBV6-1 to TRBJ1-2, with a tentative D call TRBD1 (6 bases). The receptor was isolated from a man younger than 45 in good health and CMV-seropositive. The sequencing sample was made of PBMCs. CDR3: CASSRYQGYYGYTF. CDR3 sequence (DNA): TGTGCCAGCAGTAGGTATCAGGGGTACTATGGCTACACCTTC.